This T cell receptor (beta chain) was obtained from a study of blood T cell repertoires in COVID-19. Here immunoSEQ multiplex PCR was the method, and the copy in TCRdb shows in-frame clones only, minus some. The sample has approximately 180,000 clones; over 80% are singletons. The CDR3 spans 13 residues. The germline V and J ends were trimmed by 7 bases and 1 base, with 10 bases remaining between them. From germline, CDR1 is SNHLY and CDR2 FYNNEI. V gene TRBV2 combines with J gene TRBJ1-1; D might be TRBD1 (6 bases). Sequencing input: peripheral blood. The clonotype comes from a middle-aged woman with COVID-19, enrolled during active disease. This CDR3 is CASTLGGNTEAFF. In nucleotides, the CDR3 is TGTGCCAGCACCCTAGGGGGGAACACTGAAGCTTTCTTT.